This TCR beta chain appears in the sequencing data of a study of T cell repertoires in aging, cancer and after chemotherapy. V lost 5 bases, J lost 6 bases, and 19 bases stayed unmatched. The CDR3 covers 19 residues. Germline assignment: CDR1 SGHAT and CDR2 FQDESV (reference sequence). A mixed TRB-A/B primer pool amplified rearranged TRB by multiplex touch-down PCR. TCRdb recomputed calls from the multiplex PCR reads with MiXCR, one row per CDR3 protein. The sample holds about 8,700 distinct CDR3 sequences, roughly 32% seen once. Amplification of TCR beta used genomic DNA extracted from peripheral blood.

The chain links TRBV11-1 to TRBJ2-3; 11 positions match TRBD2. This TCR was sampled from a human donor in good health. The specimen sequenced was blood. The CDR3 DNA reads as TGTGCCAGCAGCCAAGAGGCTAGCGGGAGGACCCCGAGCCCGGATACGCAGTATTTT. This gives the protein CASSQEASGRTPSPDTQYF.